The entry below describes one TCR beta chain. No antigen is known for it. Germline assignment: CDR1 SGHRS and CDR2 YFSETQ. V was clipped by 2 bases and J by 8 bases, with 11 bases between them. This CDR3 region has 13 residues. These data originate in a study of shared clonotypes between healthy human individuals. General study findings and limits: With a handful of donors compared, 5% to 5.5% of naive CD4 clonotypes were shared. It was the few donors that limited the genetic and exposure-history diversity represented. Clonotype sharing among donors likely depends on sequencing depth.

The authors loaded around 190 ng DNA, roughly 33,000 T cell genomes, into sorted-subset replicate PCRs. This table comes from immunoSEQ multiplex PCR, and its TCRdb copy is limited to in-frame clones, with some not included. The data show approximately 400,000 clones, with about 96% seen just once and 0.25% to 0.35% held by the top ten. This sequence originates from a man aged 30 to 45 in good health. The source material was memory CD8+ T cells sorted from blood. Subset denoted: CD45RO+ cells pooled with CCR7-negative TemRA cells. The J gene is TRBJ2-1, the V gene TRBV5-1, with D maybe TRBD2 (5 bases). CDR3 bases: TGCGCCAGCAGCTTACTCATCGGGGATGAGCAGTTCTTC. Translated, it gives CASSLLIGDEQFF.